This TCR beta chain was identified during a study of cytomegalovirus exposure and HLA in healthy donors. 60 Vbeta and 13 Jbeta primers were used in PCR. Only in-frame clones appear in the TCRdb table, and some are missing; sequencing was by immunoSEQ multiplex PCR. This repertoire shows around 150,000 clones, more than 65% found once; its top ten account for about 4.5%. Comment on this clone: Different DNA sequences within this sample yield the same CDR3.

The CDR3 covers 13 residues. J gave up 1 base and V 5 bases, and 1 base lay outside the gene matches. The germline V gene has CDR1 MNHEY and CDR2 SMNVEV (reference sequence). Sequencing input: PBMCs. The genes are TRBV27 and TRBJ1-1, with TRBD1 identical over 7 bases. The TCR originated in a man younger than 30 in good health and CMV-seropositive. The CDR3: CASSRQGNTEAFF. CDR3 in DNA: TGTGCCAGCAGTCGACAGGGGAACACTGAAGCTTTCTTT.